A single sample is the source of the 8 T cell receptor beta chains below, sequenced in a study of blood T cell repertoires in COVID-19. This table comes from immunoSEQ multiplex PCR, and its TCRdb copy is limited to in-frame clones, with some not included. Found here are around 200,000 clones, approximately 90% of them singletons; the top ten hold about 1%. What was sequenced was peripheral blood. All receptors derive from a woman aged 18-29 years who had recovered from COVID-19.

In the case of this clone: This same CDR3 is encoded by further DNA sequences in the sample. The rearrangement joins TRBV2 to TRBJ2-2; 8 bases agree with TRBD1. The V and J ends lost 6 bases and 1 base, in that order; junction bases with no gene match: 4. CDR1 is SNHLY and CDR2 is FYNNEI in the germline V gene. The CDR3 extends over 15 amino acids. The DNA of the CDR3 is TGTGCCAGCAGCCGTACAGGGGGGAACACCGGGGAGCTGTTTTTT. Protein: CASSRTGGNTGELFF. Together with reference TRBV2 and TRBJ2-2, the CDR3 gives the full variable domain: EPEVTQTPSHQVTQMGQEVILRCVPISNHLYFYWYRQILGQKVEFLVSFYNNEISEKSEIFDDQFSVERPDGSNFTLKIRSTKLEDSAMYFCASSRTGGNTGELFFGEGSRLTVL.

The V and J genes are TRBV5-4 and TRBJ1-4, with D perhaps matching TRBD1 (5 bases). This CDR3 has 16 amino acids. The V gene lost 1 base and the J gene lost 7 bases, with 17 bases spanning the gap. Looked up from germline, CDR1 is SGHNT and CDR2 is YYREEE (reference sequence). The CDR3 here is CASSLRSGGVSEKLFF. The CDR3 nucleotides read TGTGCCAGCAGCTTGCGGTCCGGGGGTGTGAGTGAAAAACTGTTTTTT. Looking up the rest from reference TRBV5-4 and TRBJ1-4 gives the full variable domain: ETGVTQSPTHLIKTRGQQVTLRCSSQSGHNTVSWYQQALGQGPQFIFQYYREEENGRGNFPPRFSGLQFPNYSSELNVNALELDDSALYLCASSLRSGGVSEKLFFGSGTQLSVL.

The chain employs TRBV2 and TRBJ1-1, with TRBD1 matching 7 bases. The CDR3 contains 15 residues. Looked up from germline, CDR1 is SNHLY and CDR2 is FYNNEI. Losses at the gene ends were 8 bases for V and 7 bases for J; bases not matched to a gene: 16. The CDR3 protein is CASGFGQDKWNEAFF. In DNA, the CDR3 is TGTGCCAGCGGATTCGGACAGGATAAGTGGAATGAAGCTTTCTTT.

This clone was detected only a few times. This chain connects TRBV6-6 to TRBJ2-7; no clear D gene. The V and J ends lost 0 bases and 5 bases respectively, with 8 bases between them. Germline V CDR1 and CDR2: MNHNY, SVGAGI (reference sequence). The CDR3 loop spans 13 amino acids. The CDR3 reads CASSYSTTNEQYF. The CDR3 DNA is TGTGCCAGCAGTTACTCGACAACCAACGAGCAGTACTTC.

This rearrangement joins TRBV21-1 to TRBJ2-2; the listed D gene, TRBD1, was not tested against the DNA. TRBV21-1 is a pseudogene. This CDR3 region has 17 residues. The CDR3 protein is CASSKDGADSNTGELFF. The CDR3 region has the DNA TGTGCCAGCAGCAAAGATGGGGCAGACTCGAACACCGGGGAGCTGTTTTTT.

The chain is built from TRBV5-5 and TRBJ2-5; 9 nucleotides line up with TRBD2. The CDR3 covers 16 residues. From germline, CDR1 is SGHKS and CDR2 YYEKEE (reference sequence). The trim removed 0 bases at V and 3 bases at J, leaving 6 bases unmatched. CDR3 nucleotide sequence: TGTGCCAGCAGCTTGGTGGGTAGCGGGAGCAAAGAGACCCAGTACTTC. Its translation is CASSLVGSGSKETQYF.

The chain has TRBV19 and TRBJ1-3; 11 bases are a match to TRBD1. The germline CDR1 and CDR2 sequences are LNHDA and SQIVND (reference sequence). CDR3 length equals 16 residues. V shed 10 bases, J shed 1 base, and the junction held 9 bases outside the gene matches. The DNA of the CDR3 is TGTGCCACCTCGGACAGGGGGCAAAAATCTGGAAACACCATATATTTT. Protein: CATSDRGQKSGNTIYF.

The rearrangement links TRBV6-6 to TRBJ1-5, with D unresolved. Per the germline V gene, CDR1 is MNHNY and CDR2 is SVGAGI (reference sequence). CDR3 size: 12 residues. V was clipped by 6 bases and J by 0 bases, with 3 bases between them. CDR3 nucleotides: TGTGCCAGCAGACATAGCAATCAGCCCCAGCATTTT. Protein sequence: CASRHSNQPQHF.